The 28 T cell receptor beta chains reported below all come from one sample, sequenced in a study of identical twins' blood T cells. MiXCR, run by TCRdb on the 5' RACE reads, gives a single entry per CDR3 protein. In the table there are 350,000 to 400,000 distinct CDR3 sequences, about 28% of which are singletons. The sequencing input was PBMCs. These receptors were taken from a woman between 18 and 50 years old in good health.

The chain joins TRBV7-3 to TRBJ2-3; D ambiguous. CDR1 and CDR2 (germline): SGHTA, FQGTGA. The V and J ends lost 5 bases and 1 base respectively, with 13 bases between them. The CDR3 extends over 15 amino acids. CDR3 protein: CASSLGRKGTDTQYF. CDR3 bases: TGTGCCAGCAGCCTTGGACGCAAGGGCACAGATACGCAGTATTTT.

Only a few counts were recorded for this clonotype. This sequence joins TRBV25-1 and TRBJ1-1; a possible D gene is TRBD1 (6 bases). Germline loops: CDR1 MGHDK, CDR2 SYGVNS. The CDR3 consists of 15 residues. V was clipped by 4 bases and J by 0 bases, with 12 bases between them. The CDR3 nucleotides are TGTGCCAGCAGTGGTCAGACAGGCCTGAACACTGAAGCTTTCTTT. Translation: CASSGQTGLNTEAFF.

This clonotype was seen a few times. The CDR3 region has the DNA TGTGCCAGCAGGAACCCCAGGGTTCACACTGAAGCTTTCTTT. This translates into CASRNPRVHTEAFF. The chain is built from TRBV6-5 and TRBJ1-1, with a weak D call TRBD1 (5 bases). This CDR3 has 14 residues. Per the germline V gene, CDR1 is MNHEY and CDR2 is SVGAGI. With 6 bases removed from V and 3 bases from J, the gap between germline ends came to 14 bases.

The V call is TRBV20-1, the J call TRBJ2-7; 7 nucleotides align to TRBD1. CDR1 and CDR2 from the germline V gene are DFQATT and SNEGSKA (reference sequence). This CDR3 has 13 residues. With V trimmed by 5 bases and J by 6 bases, 10 bases remained unmatched. CDR3 in DNA: TGCAGTGCTCCGTCGACAGGGTCATCCGAGCAGTACTTC. It yields the protein CSAPSTGSSEQYF.

This rearrangement joins TRBV2 to TRBJ2-3; 10 positions agree with TRBD2. Losses at the gene ends were 6 bases for V and 8 bases for J; bases not matched to a gene: 11. CDR3 length: 15 residues. The germline CDR1 and CDR2 sequences are SNHLY and FYNNEI. The CDR3 loop reads CASRPPGTSDVTQYF. The CDR3 coding sequence is TGTGCCAGCAGGCCCCCCGGGACTAGCGACGTTACGCAGTATTTT.

As for this clonotype: One end of the junction does not line up with germline, which may come from a read error. This sequence joins TRBV27 and TRBJ1-3; D is undetermined. The CDR3 covers 14 residues. Per the germline V gene, CDR1 is MNHEY and CDR2 is SMNVEV (reference sequence). CDR3 in DNA: TGTACCAGCAGCGACGGAAGACCTGGAAACACCATATATTTT. Protein product: CTSSDGRPGNTIYF.

The table lists this clonotype with a few counts. The chain recombines TRBV27 with TRBJ2-1, with a weak D call TRBD1 (5 bases). The V gene's germline CDR1 is MNHEY and CDR2 SMNVEV (reference sequence). Trimming removed 2 bases at V and 4 bases at J, with 15 bases between. CDR3 length: 16 residues. The DNA for the CDR3 is TGTGCCAGCAGTTTAGTTGTGGGGCTAGGGTACAATGAGCAGTTCTTC. Encoded protein: CASSLVVGLGYNEQFF.

This clonotype was detected a few times. V gene TRBV7-2 combines with J gene TRBJ1-1, with D perhaps TRBD1 (5 bases). Germline values: CDR1 SGHTA, CDR2 FQGNSA. There are 13 residues in the CDR3. V was cut by 5 bases and J by 1 base, with 8 bases left in between. The CDR3 coding sequence is TGTGCCAGCAGCCGGGACGAGAACACTGAAGCTTTCTTT. It translates to CASSRDENTEAFF.

This clonotype was seen repeatedly, ten times or more. The chain combines TRBV6-1 with TRBJ1-2; possible D gene TRBD1, 6 bases. CDR1 is MNHNS, CDR2 SASEGT, per germline. The CDR3 runs 19 residues. V lost 6 bases to trimming and J lost 2 bases, with 28 bases between them. The CDR3 region has the DNA TGTGCCAGCAGCGTCGTACCGGAGTTAAGGGGGGAGTTCAACTATGGCTACACCTTC. Translated: CASSVVPELRGEFNYGYTF.

The chain couples TRBV10-3 to TRBJ1-2, with D perhaps TRBD1 (6 bases). Germline assignment: CDR1 ENHRY and CDR2 SYGVKD. V was shortened by 10 bases and J by 2 bases, with 17 bases between the two germline ends. The CDR3 runs 14 residues. The CDR3 DNA is TGTGCCACCCTATTGAGTGGGGGCAACTATGGCTACACCTTC. Its protein product is CATLLSGGNYGYTF.

This clonotype was seen only a few times. The chain is built from TRBV5-5 and TRBJ1-1, with D possibly being TRBD1 (5 bases). From germline, CDR1 is SGHKS and CDR2 YYEKEE (reference sequence). CDR3 size: 15 residues. Trimming removed 0 bases at V and 6 bases at J, with 15 bases between. The CDR3 here is CASSLGRTGASEAFF. The CDR3 coding sequence is TGTGCCAGCAGCTTGGGGAGGACCGGGGCATCTGAAGCTTTCTTT.

The J gene is TRBJ2-1, the V gene TRBV9, with 7 bases lining up with TRBD2. The trim removed 1 base at V and 4 bases at J, leaving 8 bases unmatched. The CDR3 consists of 16 residues. Germline CDR1 is SGDLS and CDR2 is YYNGEE. CDR3 sequence reads: CASSVSSGLQYNEQFF. CDR3 in DNA: TGTGCCAGCAGCGTATCTTCGGGACTACAGTACAATGAGCAGTTCTTC.

V gene TRBV12-3 or TRBV12-4 combines with J gene TRBJ1-6; D is unclear. This CDR3 has 16 residues. Trimming removed 6 bases at V and 7 bases at J, with 19 bases between. The CDR3 DNA reads as TGTGCCAGCAGCCCCAAGGTCCCGCCAATCAATTCACCCCTCCACTTT. This sequence encodes CASSPKVPPINSPLHF.

Only a few counts were recorded for this clonotype. V is TRBV6-5 and J is TRBJ1-3; no clear D. This CDR3 is built from 14 residues. Germline lookup yields CDR1 MNHEY and CDR2 SVGAGI. Trimming stripped 2 bases from V and 1 base from J, with 6 bases between. CDR3 loop: CASSYGVSGNTIYF. Here the CDR3 DNA reads TGTGCCAGCAGTTACGGGGTTTCTGGAAACACCATATATTTT.

This clonotype was seen more than once but under ten times. The chain couples TRBV7-2 to TRBJ1-2; 7 bases align to TRBD1. After removal of 3 bases from V and 4 bases from J, the junction contained 5 bases not matched to a gene. The CDR3 extends over 14 amino acids. Germline CDR1 and CDR2: SGHTA and FQGNSA. The CDR3 reads CASSFNRDSYGYTF. The CDR3 DNA follows: TGTGCCAGCAGCTTTAACCGGGACAGCTATGGCTACACCTTC.

This chain joins TRBV5-1 and TRBJ2-5; D unclear. This CDR3 is built from 12 residues. V shed 1 base and J shed 5 bases, with 6 bases lying between them. CDR1 SGHRS and CDR2 YFSETQ come from the germline V gene. The CDR3 loop is CASSLSVETQYF. The CDR3 DNA reads as TGCGCCAGCAGCTTGAGTGTGGAGACCCAGTACTTC.

This chain links TRBV29-1 with TRBJ2-1; D is possibly TRBD1 (5 bases). The V gene's germline CDR1 is SQVTM and CDR2 ANQGSEA. With 7 bases removed from V and 9 bases from J, the gap between germline ends came to 22 bases. CDR3 length: 14 residues. CDR3: CSGSQGSKWSEQFF. The CDR3 DNA sequence: TGCAGCGGGAGCCAGGGTTCTAAATGGAGTGAGCAGTTCTTC.

This sequence joins TRBV4-3 and TRBJ1-1; D gene unclear. CDR1 and CDR2 from the germline V gene are LGHNA and YSLEER. V shed 4 bases and J shed 10 bases, with 13 bases lying between them. There are 12 residues in the CDR3. DNA of the CDR3: TGCGCCAGCAGCCTAGAGGGTTTTTCAGCTTTCTTT. Protein product: CASSLEGFSAFF.

This clonotype appeared a few times. V gene TRBV9 combines with J gene TRBJ1-4, with D possibly being TRBD1 (6 bases). The CDR3 has 16 amino acids. V lost 3 bases to trimming and J lost 2 bases, with 14 bases between them. Germline V gene data show CDR1 as SGDLS and CDR2 as YYNGEE. CDR3 loop: CASSESVGQTNEKLFF. DNA for the CDR3: TGTGCCAGCAGCGAGAGTGTAGGACAGACTAATGAAAAACTGTTTTTT.

The gene calls are TRBV18 and TRBJ1-1; the D gene is possibly TRBD1 (5 bases). The CDR3 is 13 residues long. CDR1 KGHSH and CDR2 LQKENI come from the germline V gene. V lost 5 bases, J lost 2 bases, and 9 bases lay in between. DNA of the CDR3: TGTGCCAGCTCAAACCGGGACAACACTGAAGCTTTCTTT. Its protein is CASSNRDNTEAFF. Filled out from reference TRBV18 and TRBJ1-1, the complete variable domain reads NAGVMQNPRHLVRRRGQEARLRCSPMKGHSHVYWYRQLPEEGLKFMVYLQKENIIDESGMPKERFSAEFPKEGPSILRIQQVVRGDSAAYFCASSNRDNTEAFFGQGTRLTVV.

The chain joins TRBV18 to TRBJ2-1; TRBD1 matches at 7 bases. The CDR3 sequence is 15 residues long. Per germline, CDR1 KGHSH and CDR2 LQKENI. With V trimmed by 3 bases and J by 4 bases, 6 bases remained unmatched. In nucleotides, the CDR3 is TGTGCCAGCTCACCTGACAGGGTGCCTTACAATGAGCAGTTCTTC. Its protein is CASSPDRVPYNEQFF. The variable domain in full, with the rest retrieved from reference TRBV18 and TRBJ2-1, is NAGVMQNPRHLVRRRGQEARLRCSPMKGHSHVYWYRQLPEEGLKFMVYLQKENIIDESGMPKERFSAEFPKEGPSILRIQQVVRGDSAAYFCASSPDRVPYNEQFFGPGTRLTVL.

This clonotype was detected only a few times. The chain employs TRBV20-1 and TRBJ2-1; the D gene is possibly TRBD1 (7 bases). The germline gives CDR1 DFQATT, CDR2 SNEGSKA (reference sequence). Trimming took 4 bases from V and 8 from J, leaving 27 bases between them. CDR3 length: 17 amino acids. DNA for the CDR3: TGCAGTGCTATACCAGGGGGAGGCCTCTCACTCTTCGATGAGCAGTTCTTC. It specifies CSAIPGGGLSLFDEQFF.

This clonotype was counted a few times. This sequence joins TRBV20-1 and TRBJ1-6; 11 nucleotides line up with TRBD1. The CDR3 totals 16 residues. The germline V gene has CDR1 DFQATT and CDR2 SNEGSKA (reference sequence). J was trimmed by 7 bases and V by 3 bases; bases with no gene match: 8. CDR3: CSARSDRGRGNSPLHF. DNA of the CDR3: TGCAGTGCTAGGTCGGACAGGGGGCGCGGCAATTCACCCCTCCACTTT.

This clonotype appeared a few times. J is TRBJ1-1 and V is TRBV6-4, with D tentatively TRBD1 (5 bases). V was clipped by 6 bases and J by 3 bases, with 20 bases between them. The CDR3 length is 16 residues. Germline V lookup: CDR1 MRHNA, CDR2 SNTAGT. The CDR3 region is CASSGTHGSRDTEAFF. CDR3 bases: TGTGCCAGCAGCGGGACCCACGGTAGTAGGGACACTGAAGCTTTCTTT.

The sample holds a few counts of this clonotype. The chain carries TRBV12-3 or TRBV12-4 and TRBJ1-6; 7 bases are shared with TRBD1. This CDR3 contains 13 residues. The trim removed 6 bases at V and 6 bases at J, leaving 2 bases unmatched. CDR3 residues: CASRRDSNSPLHF. As DNA, the CDR3 is TGTGCCAGCAGGCGGGACAGTAATTCACCCCTCCACTTT.

The chain uses TRBV6-1 and TRBJ1-1, with TRBD1 as a possible D gene (5 bases). The CDR3 is 14 residues long. The germline V and J ends were trimmed by 4 bases and 3 bases, with 12 bases remaining between them. Germline V gives CDR1 MNHNS, CDR2 SASEGT. The CDR3 protein is CASSGGREHTEAFF. The CDR3 bases are TGTGCCAGCAGTGGCGGCAGGGAACACACTGAAGCTTTCTTT.

There are many counts of this clonotype. This chain joins TRBV29-1 and TRBJ2-7, with TRBD1 identical over 9 bases. This CDR3 region has 13 residues. V gave up 6 bases and J gave up 4 bases; unmatched junction bases: 7. Per germline, CDR1 SQVTM and CDR2 ANQGSEA. This chain's CDR3 is CSVGGQGSYEQYF. The CDR3 nucleotides are TGCAGCGTAGGAGGACAGGGGAGTTACGAGCAGTACTTC.

To note about this clonotype: At one boundary the junction diverges from the germline segment, which might be a read error. The V call is TRBV5-1, the J call TRBJ1-4; 8 bases match TRBD1. The CDR3 runs to 16 residues. Germline V gives CDR1 SGHRS, CDR2 YFSETQ. Here the CDR3 reads CASTGGQATLNGKLFF. The CDR3 DNA reads as TGCGCCAGCACCGGGGGACAGGCGACCTTAAATGGAAAACTGTTTTTT. Based on the CDR3 plus reference TRBV5-1 and TRBJ1-4, the full variable domain is KAGVTQTPRYLIKTRGQQVTLSCSPISGHRSVSWYQQTPGQGLQFLFEYFSETQRNKGNFPGRFSGRQFSNSRSEMNVSTLELGDSALYLCASTGGQATLNGKLFFGSGTQLSVL.